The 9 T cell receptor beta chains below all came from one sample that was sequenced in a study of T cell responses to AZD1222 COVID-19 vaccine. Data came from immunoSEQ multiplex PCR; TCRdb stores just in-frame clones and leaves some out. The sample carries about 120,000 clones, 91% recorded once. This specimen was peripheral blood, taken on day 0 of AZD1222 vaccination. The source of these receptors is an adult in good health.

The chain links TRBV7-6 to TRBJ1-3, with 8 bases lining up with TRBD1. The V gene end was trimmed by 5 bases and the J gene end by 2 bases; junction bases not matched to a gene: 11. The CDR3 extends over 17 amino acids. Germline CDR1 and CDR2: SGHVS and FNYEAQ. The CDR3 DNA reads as TGTGCCAGCAGCCCTGAGACAGGGGCGGCCGCTGGAAACACCATATATTTT. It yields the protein CASSPETGAAAGNTIYF.

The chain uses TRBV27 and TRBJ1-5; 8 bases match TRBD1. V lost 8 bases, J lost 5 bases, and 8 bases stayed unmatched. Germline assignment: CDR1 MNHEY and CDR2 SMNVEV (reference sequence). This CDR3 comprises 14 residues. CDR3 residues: CASHKTGVDQPQHF. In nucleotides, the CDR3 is TGTGCCAGCCACAAGACAGGGGTAGATCAGCCCCAGCATTTT.

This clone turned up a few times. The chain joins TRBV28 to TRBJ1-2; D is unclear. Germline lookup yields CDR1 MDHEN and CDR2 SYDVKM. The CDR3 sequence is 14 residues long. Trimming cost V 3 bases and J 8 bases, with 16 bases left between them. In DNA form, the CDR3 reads TGTGCCAGCAGTTTTTTTGGGGAAGGAGAAGGCTACACCTTC. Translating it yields CASSFFGEGEGYTF.

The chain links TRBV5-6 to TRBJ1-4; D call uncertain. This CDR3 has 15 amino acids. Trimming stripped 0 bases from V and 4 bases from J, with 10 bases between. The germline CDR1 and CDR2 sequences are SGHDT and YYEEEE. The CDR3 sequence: CASSLGGADNEKLFF. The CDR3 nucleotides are TGTGCCAGCAGCTTGGGTGGAGCGGATAATGAAAAACTGTTTTTT.

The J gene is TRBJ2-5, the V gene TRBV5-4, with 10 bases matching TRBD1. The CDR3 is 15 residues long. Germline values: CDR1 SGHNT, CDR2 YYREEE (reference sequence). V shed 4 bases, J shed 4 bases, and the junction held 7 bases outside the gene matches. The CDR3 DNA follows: TGTGCCAGCAGCCCAGGGGACAGGGGCCCAGAGACCCAGTACTTC. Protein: CASSPGDRGPETQYF.

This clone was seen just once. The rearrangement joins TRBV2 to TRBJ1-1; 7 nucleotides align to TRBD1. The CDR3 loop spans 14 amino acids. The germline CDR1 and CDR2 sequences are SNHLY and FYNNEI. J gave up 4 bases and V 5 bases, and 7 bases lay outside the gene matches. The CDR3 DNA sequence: TGTGCCAGCAGTCCACAGGGGCCGGGCACTGAAGCTTTCTTT. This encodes CASSPQGPGTEAFF.

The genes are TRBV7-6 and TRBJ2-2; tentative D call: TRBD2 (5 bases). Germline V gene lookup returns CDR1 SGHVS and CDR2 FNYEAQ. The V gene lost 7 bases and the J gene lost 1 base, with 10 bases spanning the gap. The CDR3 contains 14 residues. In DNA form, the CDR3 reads TGTGCCAGCACCCCCCGGGGGAACACCGGGGAGCTGTTTTTT. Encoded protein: CASTPRGNTGELFF.

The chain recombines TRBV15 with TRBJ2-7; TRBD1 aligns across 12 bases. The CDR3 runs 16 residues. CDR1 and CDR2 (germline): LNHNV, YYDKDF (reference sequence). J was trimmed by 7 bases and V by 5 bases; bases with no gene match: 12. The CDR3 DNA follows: TGTGCCACCAGCGGTCTACCGGGACAGGGGGCGGGTGAGCAGTACTTC. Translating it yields CATSGLPGQGAGEQYF.

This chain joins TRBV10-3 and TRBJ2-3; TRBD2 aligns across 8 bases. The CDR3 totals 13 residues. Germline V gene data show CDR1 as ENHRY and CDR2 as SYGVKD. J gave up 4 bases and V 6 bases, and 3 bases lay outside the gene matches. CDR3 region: CAIRGLVADTQYF. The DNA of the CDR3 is TGTGCCATCAGGGGACTAGTAGCAGATACGCAGTATTTT.